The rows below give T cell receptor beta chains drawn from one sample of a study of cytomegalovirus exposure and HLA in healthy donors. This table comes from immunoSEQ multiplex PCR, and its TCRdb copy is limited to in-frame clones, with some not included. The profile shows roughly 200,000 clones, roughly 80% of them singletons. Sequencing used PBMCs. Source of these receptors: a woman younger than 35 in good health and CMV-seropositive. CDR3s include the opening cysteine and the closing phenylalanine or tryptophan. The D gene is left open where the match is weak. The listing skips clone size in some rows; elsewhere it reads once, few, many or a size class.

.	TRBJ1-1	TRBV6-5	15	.	CASSYSPGSGTEAFF	TGTGCCAGCAGTTACTCGCCAGGGTCGGGCACTGAAGCTTTCTTT
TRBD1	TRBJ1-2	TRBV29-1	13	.	CSVETGEDYGYTF	TGCAGCGTTGAAACAGGGGAGGACTATGGCTACACCTTC
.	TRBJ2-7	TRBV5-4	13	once	CASSFQGSGEQYF	TGTGCCAGCAGCTTTCAGGGGTCTGGAGAGCAGTACTTC
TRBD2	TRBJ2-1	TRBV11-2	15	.	CASSDASGGAFEQFF	TGTGCCAGCAGCGATGCTAGCGGGGGGGCCTTTGAGCAGTTCTTC
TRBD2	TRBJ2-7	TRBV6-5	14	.	CASSLGLGAYEQYF	TGTGCCAGCAGTCTGGGACTAGGGGCCTACGAGCAGTACTTC
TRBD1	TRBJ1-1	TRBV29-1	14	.	CSVERGPRNTEAFF	TGCAGCGTTGAAAGGGGGCCGAGGAACACTGAAGCTTTCTTT
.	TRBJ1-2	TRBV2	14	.	CASSPVQGMGGYTF	TGTGCCAGCAGTCCGGTCCAGGGAATGGGAGGCTACACCTTC
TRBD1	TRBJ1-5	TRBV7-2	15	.	CASSLLGTGNQPQHF	TGTGCCAGCAGCTTACTCGGGACAGGGAATCAGCCCCAGCATTTT
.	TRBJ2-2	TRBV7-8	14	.	CASSSNSRTGELFF	TGTGCCAGCAGCTCAAATAGCCGCACCGGGGAGCTGTTTTTT
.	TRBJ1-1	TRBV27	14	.	CASSGTGMMAEAFF	TGTGCCAGCAGTGGAACAGGGATGATGGCTGAAGCTTTCTTT
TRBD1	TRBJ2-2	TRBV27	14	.	CASSWDRDAGELFF	TGTGCCAGCAGCTGGGACAGGGATGCCGGGGAGCTGTTTTTT
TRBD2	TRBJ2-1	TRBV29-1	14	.	CSATVAGVPTEQFF	TGCAGCGCCACGGTAGCGGGGGTACCGACTGAGCAGTTCTTC
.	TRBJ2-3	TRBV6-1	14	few	CASSDSRGTDTQYF	TGTGCCAGCAGTGACTCGCGGGGCACAGATACGCAGTATTTT